These 4 T cell receptor beta chains came from one sample sequenced in a study of response to subunit inactivated influenza vaccine. Via MiXCR, TCRdb re-called the RT-PCR reads, giving one row per CDR3 protein. Among hundreds of thousands of distinct CDR3 sequences listed, under 20% were seen once. The sequencing here drew on PBMCs from blood, taken more than 4 days after vaccination. The receptors come from a man aged 50-59 years who received an inactivated influenza vaccine.

This clonotype was observed a handful of times. The chain couples TRBV4-3 to TRBJ2-6, with D tentatively TRBD2 (6 bases). CDR1 LGHNA and CDR2 YSLEER come from the germline V gene. This CDR3 region has 23 residues. The ends were cut back, 1 base at V and 2 bases at J, with 30 bases in the middle. CDR3 residues: CASSQVTRFGTGDLWAGANVLTF. CDR3 in DNA: TGCGCCAGCAGCCAAGTGACCCGTTTCGGGACGGGGGATTTGTGGGCTGGGGCCAACGTCCTGACTTTC.

This clonotype was detected only a few times. The chain combines TRBV9 with TRBJ2-5; D unresolved. V dropped 4 bases and J dropped 1 base, with 11 bases sitting between them. Germline V gene sequence: CDR1 SGDLS, CDR2 YYNGEE. This CDR3 is 14 amino acids long. The CDR3 region is CASSPNWGQETQYF. Here the CDR3 DNA reads TGTGCCAGCAGCCCGAATTGGGGCCAAGAGACCCAGTACTTC.

This clonotype was picked up a small number of times. The rearrangement uses TRBV6-1 and TRBJ1-2; TRBD1 agrees at 9 bases. Germline values: CDR1 MNHNS, CDR2 SASEGT. The CDR3 length is 17 residues. The V segment lost 5 bases and the J segment 0 bases; nucleotides outside the gene matches: 10. The CDR3 nucleotides are TGTGCCAGCAGTAATACCGGGACAGGGTTTCCTAACTATGGCTACACCTTC. Protein: CASSNTGTGFPNYGYTF.

The chain employs TRBV6-1 and TRBJ1-5; TRBD1 matches at 8 bases. The ends lost 6 bases at V and 1 base at J; junction bases unmatched: 2. Germline V gene sequence: CDR1 MNHNS, CDR2 SASEGT. The CDR3 runs 14 residues. Written as DNA, the CDR3 is TGTGCCAGCAGACACAGGGGGAGCAATCAGCCCCAGCATTTT. Translating gives CASRHRGSNQPQHF.